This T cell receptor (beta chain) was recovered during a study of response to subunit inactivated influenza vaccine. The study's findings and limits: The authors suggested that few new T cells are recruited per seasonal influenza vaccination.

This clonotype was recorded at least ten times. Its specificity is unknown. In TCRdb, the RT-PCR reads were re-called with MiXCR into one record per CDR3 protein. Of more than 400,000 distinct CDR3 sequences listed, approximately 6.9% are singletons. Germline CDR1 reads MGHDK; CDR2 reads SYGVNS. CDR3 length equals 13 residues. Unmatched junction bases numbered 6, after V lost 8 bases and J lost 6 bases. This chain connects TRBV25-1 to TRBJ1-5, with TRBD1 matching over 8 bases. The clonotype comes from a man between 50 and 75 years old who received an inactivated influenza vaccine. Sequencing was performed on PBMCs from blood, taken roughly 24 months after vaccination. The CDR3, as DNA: TGTGCCAGCCTGGACAGGGCTGGTCAGCCCCAGCATTTT. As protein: CASLDRAGQPQHF.